The 26 T cell receptor beta chains given below trace back to one sample, sequenced in a study of T cell responses to AZD1222 COVID-19 vaccine. Measured with immunoSEQ multiplex PCR; TCRdb has only the in-frame clones, and not every one. Counted here are 130,000 to 150,000 clones, around 86% occurring once; the ten biggest clones make up around 4.1%. This sample comprised peripheral blood, obtained on day 0 of MenACWY control vaccination. These TCRs come from an adult in good health.

As regards this clone: A read error may account for a junction end that differs from germline. The V call is TRBV14, the J call TRBJ1-1; a weak D match, TRBD1 (6 bases). The CDR3 has 13 amino acids. Looked up from germline, CDR1 is SGHDN and CDR2 is FVKESK. CDR3 DNA sequence: TGTGCCAGCAGCCAAGGGGGGCCCACTGGAGCTTTCTTT. Translating gives CASSQGGPTGAFF.

The chain employs TRBV11-2 and TRBJ2-7; D may correspond to TRBD1 or TRBD2 (7 bases each). The CDR3 extends over 14 amino acids. Trimming took 4 bases from V and 3 from J, leaving 13 bases between them. CDR1 and CDR2 from the germline V gene are SGHAT and FQNNGV. CDR3 sequence reads: CASSSRGGDYEQYV. DNA of the CDR3: TGTGCCAGCAGCTCCAGGGGGGGCGACTACGAGCAGTACGTC.

The chain has TRBV18 and TRBJ1-3; D not certain. The V and J ends lost 5 bases and 0 bases respectively, with 8 bases between them. The CDR3 totals 14 residues. Germline assignment: CDR1 KGHSH and CDR2 LQKENI. CDR3: CASSEYDSGNTIYF. CDR3 coding DNA: TGTGCCAGCTCAGAGTACGACTCTGGAAACACCATATATTTT. Using reference TRBV18 and TRBJ1-3 for the parts outside the CDR3, the full variable domain is NAGVMQNPRHLVRRRGQEARLRCSPMKGHSHVYWYRQLPEEGLKFMVYLQKENIIDESGMPKERFSAEFPKEGPSILRIQQVVRGDSAAYFCASSEYDSGNTIYFGEGSWLTVV.

J is TRBJ1-6 and V is TRBV24-1; 8 bases align to TRBD1. Unmatched junction bases numbered 3, after V lost 8 bases and J lost 7 bases. Germline V gives CDR1 KGHDR, CDR2 SFDVKD. This CDR3 comprises 13 residues. The CDR3 DNA reads TGTGCCACCACTCAGGGGGCGAATTCACCCCTCCACTTT. It codes for CATTQGANSPLHF.

The chain couples TRBV5-6 to TRBJ1-1; D is perhaps TRBD1 (6 bases). The germline V gene has CDR1 SGHDT and CDR2 YYEEEE. V was clipped by 5 bases and J by 5 bases, with 16 bases between them. CDR3 length equals 14 residues. For the CDR3, the DNA is TGTGCCAGCAGGGTGGGGGCGGTTGGGACTGAAGCTTTCTTT. Amino acids: CASRVGAVGTEAFF.

CDR3 region: CASSLGGRLNEKLFF. The CDR3 DNA sequence: TGTGCCAGCAGTTTAGGGGGCAGACTTAATGAAAAACTGTTTTTT. The V gene is TRBV28, the J gene TRBJ1-4; TRBD1 is a possible D gene (6 bases). The germline CDR1 and CDR2 sequences are MDHEN and SYDVKM. This CDR3 comprises 15 residues. Trimming took 2 bases from V and 4 from J, leaving 11 bases between them.

This chain uses TRBV19 with TRBJ1-1, with D maybe TRBD1 (5 bases). V was clipped by 7 bases and J by 1 base, with 10 bases between them. This CDR3 region has 13 residues. Germline CDR1 is LNHDA and CDR2 is SQIVND (reference sequence). The CDR3: CASNGGWNTEAFF. The CDR3 nucleotides read TGTGCCAGTAACGGGGGATGGAACACTGAAGCTTTCTTT.

The V and J genes are TRBV19 and TRBJ1-2; 8 bases align to TRBD1. This CDR3 contains 13 residues. Germline trimming cut 4 bases from V and 4 bases from J; bases unmatched to any gene: 2. Germline loops: CDR1 LNHDA, CDR2 SQIVND (reference sequence). The CDR3 here is CASSRQGPYGYTF. The CDR3 region has the DNA TGTGCCAGTAGTAGACAGGGGCCCTATGGCTACACCTTC.

The CDR3 DNA sequence: TGTGCCAGCACCCTGGGCGCCTACTCCTACGAGCAGTACTTC. It specifies CASTLGAYSYEQYF. This rearrangement joins TRBV6-5 to TRBJ2-7, with no clear D. Per germline, CDR1 MNHEY and CDR2 SVGAGI. V lost 7 bases, J lost 0 bases, and 13 bases lay in between. CDR3 length: 14 amino acids.

This sequence joins TRBV28 and TRBJ2-7, with TRBD1 matching over 7 bases. CDR1 and CDR2 from the germline V gene are MDHEN and SYDVKM. The J segment lost 0 bases and the V segment lost 5 bases, leaving 7 bases of the junction unmatched. The CDR3 has 15 residues. The CDR3 bases are TGTGCCAGCAGTATTAGCCGGACAGGCTCCTACGAGCAGTACTTC. Translated: CASSISRTGSYEQYF. Full variable domain (missing parts from reference TRBV28 and TRBJ2-7): DVKVTQSSRYLVKRTGEKVFLECVQDMDHENMFWYRQDPGLGLRLIYFSYDVKMKEKGDIPEGYSVSREKKERFSLILESASTNQTSMYLCASSISRTGSYEQYFGPGTRLTVT.

The chain couples TRBV19 to TRBJ1-6; a weak D match, TRBD1 (5 bases). The CDR3 is 16 residues long. V was cut by 3 bases and J by 2 bases, with 11 bases left in between. Germline V lookup: CDR1 LNHDA, CDR2 SQIVND (reference sequence). DNA for the CDR3: TGTGCCAGTAGTATGGGCAGGGAGGCCTATAATTCACCCCTCCACTTT. Protein sequence: CASSMGREAYNSPLHF.

The genes are TRBV3-1 (or the pseudogene TRBV3-2) and TRBJ2-2; D might be TRBD1 (6 bases). Deletions cut 1 base from V and 6 bases from J, with 9 bases between. This CDR3 contains 14 residues. CDR1 is LGHDT and CDR2 is YNNKEL in the germline V gene (reference sequence). DNA for the CDR3: TGTGCCAGCAGCCAAGCTCGGACAGCCGGGGAGCTGTTTTTT. Translation gives CASSQARTAGELFF.

For the CDR3, the DNA is TGCGCCAGCAGGATGAACACTGAAGCTTTCTTT. Translation: CASRMNTEAFF. V and J are TRBV5-1 and TRBJ1-1; D unclear. Looked up from germline, CDR1 is SGHRS and CDR2 is YFSETQ. The CDR3 contains 11 residues. V was shortened by 5 bases and J by 0 bases, with 2 bases between the two germline ends. Variable domain in full (rest from reference TRBV5-1 and TRBJ1-1): KAGVTQTPRYLIKTRGQQVTLSCSPISGHRSVSWYQQTPGQGLQFLFEYFSETQRNKGNFPGRFSGRQFSNSRSEMNVSTLELGDSALYLCASRMNTEAFFGQGTRLTVV.

As for this clone: The CDR3 carries no conserved terminal phenylalanine or tryptophan, so it likely arises from a read error. No DNA is shown, since the ends of the CDR3 on it are uncertain; the CDR3 is the one TCRdb lists. The chain has TRBV6-4 and TRBJ1-1; the table's TRBD1 call for D was not verified on the DNA. Looked up from germline, CDR1 is MRHNA and CDR2 is SNTAGT. The CDR3 length is 14 residues, termini included. CDR3 sequence reads: CASSATPTGGNGSE.

The V gene is TRBV5-1, the J gene TRBJ2-5, with D perhaps TRBD1 or TRBD2 (5 bases each). Germline V gene sequence: CDR1 SGHRS, CDR2 YFSETQ. Trimming pared 2 bases from V and 5 bases from J, leaving 19 bases between. The CDR3 consists of 16 residues. CDR3 amino acids: CASSFSRDPTWETQYF. The CDR3, as DNA: TGCGCCAGCAGCTTCTCTAGGGACCCCACCTGGGAGACCCAGTACTTC. The whole variable domain, filled in from reference TRBV5-1 and TRBJ2-5, reads KAGVTQTPRYLIKTRGQQVTLSCSPISGHRSVSWYQQTPGQGLQFLFEYFSETQRNKGNFPGRFSGRQFSNSRSEMNVSTLELGDSALYLCASSFSRDPTWETQYFGPGTRLLVL.

This clone was seen a few times. The V call is TRBV11-2, the J call TRBJ1-6, with TRBD1 matching over 9 bases. The CDR3 covers 14 residues. Germline-derived CDR1 and CDR2 are SGHAT and FQNNGV. With V trimmed by 5 bases and J by 5 bases, 1 base remained unmatched. DNA for the CDR3: TGTGCCAGCAGCAGACAGGGGGATAATTCACCCCTCCACTTT. This encodes CASSRQGDNSPLHF.

The chain employs TRBV6-5 and TRBJ2-2; TRBD1 aligns across 8 bases. CDR3 size: 14 residues. V trimming: 2 bases; J trimming: 7 bases; junction bases outside the gene matches: 3. Germline CDR1 and CDR2: MNHEY and SVGAGI. CDR3 bases: TGTGCCAGCAGTTACGAGACAGGGGTCGGGGAGCTGTTTTTT. This translates into CASSYETGVGELFF.

The V call is TRBV6-5, the J call TRBJ2-6; D is uncertain. Between the trimmed V and J ends, which lost 7 bases and 4 bases, there was a span of 14 bases. Germline CDR1 MNHEY, CDR2 SVGAGI. This CDR3 spans 15 amino acids. The CDR3 region is CASTMIMSGANVLTF. The CDR3 bases are TGTGCCAGCACCATGATAATGTCCGGGGCCAACGTCCTGACTTTC.

This sequence joins TRBV5-1 and TRBJ2-1; 9 bases match TRBD1. CDR3 length: 19 amino acids. Germline V gene lookup returns CDR1 SGHRS and CDR2 YFSETQ. The V segment lost 0 bases and the J segment 4 bases; nucleotides outside the gene matches: 14. CDR3 loop: CASSLGLLLDRGNYNEQFF. CDR3 in DNA: TGCGCCAGCAGCTTGGGCCTTCTACTAGACAGGGGGAATTACAATGAGCAGTTCTTC.

The chain employs TRBV12-3 or TRBV12-4 and TRBJ1-1; D gene uncertain. V was cut by 6 bases and J by 3 bases, with 2 bases left in between. The CDR3 loop spans 10 amino acids. The CDR3 protein is CASRHTEAFF. CDR3 coding DNA: TGTGCCAGCAGGCACACTGAAGCTTTCTTT.

The CDR3 spells CASSYSFQGNQPQHF. Here the CDR3 DNA reads TGTGCCAGCAGTTACTCGTTCCAGGGGAATCAGCCCCAGCATTTT. The chain links TRBV6-5 to TRBJ1-5; a possible D gene is TRBD1 (6 bases). The CDR3 covers 15 residues. Germline assignment: CDR1 MNHEY and CDR2 SVGAGI. Trimming pared 0 bases from V and 4 bases from J, leaving 10 bases between.

J is TRBJ1-1 and V is TRBV5-1, with 7 bases aligning to TRBD1. The CDR3 consists of 14 residues. V lost 7 bases to trimming and J lost 2 bases; unmatched junction nucleotides: 8. Germline V gene data show CDR1 as SGHRS and CDR2 as YFSETQ. The CDR3 loop is CASSLRDSNTEAFF. In DNA, the CDR3 is TGCGCCAGCTCCCTACGGGACAGCAACACTGAAGCTTTCTTT.

This chain joins TRBV7-9 and TRBJ1-6; D is unclear. The CDR3 contains 18 residues. The V and J ends lost 3 bases and 4 bases respectively, with 19 bases between them. The germline V gene has CDR1 SEHNR and CDR2 FQNEAQ (reference sequence). The CDR3 sequence is CASSFPPGVQPYNSPLHF. The DNA for the CDR3 is TGTGCCAGCAGCTTCCCTCCCGGTGTACAGCCTTATAATTCACCCCTCCACTTT.

The V and J genes are TRBV2 and TRBJ2-3; TRBD2 aligns across 8 bases. Trimming at V came to 1 base and at J to 3 bases, leaving 3 bases not matched to a gene. CDR1 and CDR2 from the germline V gene are SNHLY and FYNNEI. The CDR3 is 15 residues long. Here the CDR3 DNA reads TGTGCCAGCAGTGAAGTCGGGGGGGCGACAGATACGCAGTATTTT. Translating it yields CASSEVGGATDTQYF.

The chain has TRBV6-1 and TRBJ1-5; D is unclear. V was cut by 1 base and J by 5 bases, with 6 bases left in between. The CDR3 has 13 amino acids. CDR1 is MNHNS and CDR2 is SASEGT in the germline V gene. For the CDR3, the DNA is TGTGCCAGCAGTGAAGAAGGGTATCAGCCCCAGCATTTT. Translating it yields CASSEEGYQPQHF.

The genes are TRBV3-1 (or the pseudogene TRBV3-2) and TRBJ1-3; D is ambiguous. The germline V gene has CDR1 LGHDT and CDR2 YNNKEL (reference sequence). Trimming took off 7 bases at V and 0 bases at J, with 10 bases between the two ends. The CDR3 covers 14 residues. The CDR3 DNA is TGTGCCAGCACACGGGCTGCCTCTGGAAACACCATATATTTT. Amino acids: CASTRAASGNTIYF.